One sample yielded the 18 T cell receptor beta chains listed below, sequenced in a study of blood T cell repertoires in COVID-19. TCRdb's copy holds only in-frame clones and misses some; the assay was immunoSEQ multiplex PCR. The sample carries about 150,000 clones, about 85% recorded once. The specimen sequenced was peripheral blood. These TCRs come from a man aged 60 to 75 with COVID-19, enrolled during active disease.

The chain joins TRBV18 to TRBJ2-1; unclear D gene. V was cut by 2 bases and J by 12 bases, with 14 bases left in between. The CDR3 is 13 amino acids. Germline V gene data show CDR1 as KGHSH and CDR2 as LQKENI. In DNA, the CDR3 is TGTGCCAGCTCACCAGTCCCTTTGAGTGGGCAGTTCTTC. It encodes CASSPVPLSGQFF.

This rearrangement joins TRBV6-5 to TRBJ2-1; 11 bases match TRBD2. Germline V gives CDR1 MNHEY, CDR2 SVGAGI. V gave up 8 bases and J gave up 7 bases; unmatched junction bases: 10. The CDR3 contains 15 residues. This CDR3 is CASGLTSGGENEQFF. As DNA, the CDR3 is TGTGCCAGCGGACTAACTAGCGGGGGCGAGAATGAGCAGTTCTTC.

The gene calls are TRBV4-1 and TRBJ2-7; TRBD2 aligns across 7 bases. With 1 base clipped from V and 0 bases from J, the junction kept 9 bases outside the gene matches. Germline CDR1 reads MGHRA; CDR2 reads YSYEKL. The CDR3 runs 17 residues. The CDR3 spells CASSQGMLAGNSYEQYF. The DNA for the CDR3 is TGCGCCAGCAGCCAAGGAATGTTAGCGGGCAACTCCTACGAGCAGTACTTC.

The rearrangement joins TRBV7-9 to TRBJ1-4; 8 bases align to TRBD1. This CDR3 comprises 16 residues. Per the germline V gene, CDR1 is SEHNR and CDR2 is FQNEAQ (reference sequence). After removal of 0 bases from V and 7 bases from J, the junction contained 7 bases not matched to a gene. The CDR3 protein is CASSLAVAGGGEKLFF. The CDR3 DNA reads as TGTGCCAGCAGCTTAGCCGTGGCAGGGGGCGGTGAAAAACTGTTTTTT.

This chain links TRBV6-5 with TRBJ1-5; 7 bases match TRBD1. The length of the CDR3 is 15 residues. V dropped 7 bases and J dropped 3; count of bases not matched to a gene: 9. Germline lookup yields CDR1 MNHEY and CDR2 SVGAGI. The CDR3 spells CASKPDRVINQPQHF. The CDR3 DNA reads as TGTGCCAGCAAGCCAGACAGGGTTATCAATCAGCCCCAGCATTTT.

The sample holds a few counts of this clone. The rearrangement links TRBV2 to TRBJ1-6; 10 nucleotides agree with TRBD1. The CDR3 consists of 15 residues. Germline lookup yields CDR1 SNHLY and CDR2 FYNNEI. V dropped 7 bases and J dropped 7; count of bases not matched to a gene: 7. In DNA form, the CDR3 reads TGTGCCAGCAATAGACAGGGGGCTTGGAATTCACCCCTCCACTTT. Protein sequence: CASNRQGAWNSPLHF.

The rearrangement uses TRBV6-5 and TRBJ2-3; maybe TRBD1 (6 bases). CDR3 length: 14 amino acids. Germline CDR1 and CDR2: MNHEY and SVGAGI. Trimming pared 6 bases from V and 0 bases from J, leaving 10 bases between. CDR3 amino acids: CASRRQVSTDTQYF. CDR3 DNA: TGTGCCAGCAGACGACAGGTTAGCACAGATACGCAGTATTTT.

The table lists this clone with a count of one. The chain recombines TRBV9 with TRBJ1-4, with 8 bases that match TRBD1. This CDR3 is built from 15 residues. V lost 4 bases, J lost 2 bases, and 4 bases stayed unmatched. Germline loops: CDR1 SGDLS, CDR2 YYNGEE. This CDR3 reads CASSTQGATNEKLFF. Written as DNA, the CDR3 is TGTGCCAGCAGCACTCAGGGGGCCACTAATGAAAAACTGTTTTTT.

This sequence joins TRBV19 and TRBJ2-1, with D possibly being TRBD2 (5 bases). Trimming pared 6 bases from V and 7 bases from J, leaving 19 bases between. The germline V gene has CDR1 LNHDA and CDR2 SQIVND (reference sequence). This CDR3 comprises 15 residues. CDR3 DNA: TGTGCCAGTAGCCCCGGGGATAGTAAAAGAAATGAGCAGTTCTTC. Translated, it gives CASSPGDSKRNEQFF.

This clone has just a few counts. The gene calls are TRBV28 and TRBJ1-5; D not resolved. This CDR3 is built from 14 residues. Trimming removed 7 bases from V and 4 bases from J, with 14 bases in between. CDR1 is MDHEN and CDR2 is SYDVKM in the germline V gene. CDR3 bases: TGTGCCAGCATCCCGCCTCCGGGGAATCAGCCCCAGCATTTT. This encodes CASIPPPGNQPQHF.

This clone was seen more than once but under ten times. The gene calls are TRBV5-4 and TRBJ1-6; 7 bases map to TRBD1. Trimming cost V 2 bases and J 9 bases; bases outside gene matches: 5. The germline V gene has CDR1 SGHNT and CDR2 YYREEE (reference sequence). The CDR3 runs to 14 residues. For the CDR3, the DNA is TGTGCCAGCAGCTTTGCAGGGGGGCTTTCACCCCTCCACTTT. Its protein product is CASSFAGGLSPLHF. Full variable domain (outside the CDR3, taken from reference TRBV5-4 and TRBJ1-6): ETGVTQSPTHLIKTRGQQVTLRCSSQSGHNTVSWYQQALGQGPQFIFQYYREEENGRGNFPPRFSGLQFPNYSSELNVNALELDDSALYLCASSFAGGLSPLHFGNGTRLTVT.

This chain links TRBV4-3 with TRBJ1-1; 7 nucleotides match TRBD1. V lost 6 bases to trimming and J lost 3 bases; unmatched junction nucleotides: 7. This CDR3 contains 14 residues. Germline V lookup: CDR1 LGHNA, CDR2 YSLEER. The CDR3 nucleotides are TGCGCCAGCAGTTTGACAGGGACATACACTGAAGCTTTCTTT. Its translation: CASSLTGTYTEAFF.

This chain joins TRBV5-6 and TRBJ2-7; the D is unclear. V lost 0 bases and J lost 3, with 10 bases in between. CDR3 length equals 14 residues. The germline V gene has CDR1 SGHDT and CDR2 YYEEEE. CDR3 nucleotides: TGTGCCAGCAGCTTGGGGCAGTCGAACTACGAGCAGTACTTC. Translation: CASSLGQSNYEQYF.

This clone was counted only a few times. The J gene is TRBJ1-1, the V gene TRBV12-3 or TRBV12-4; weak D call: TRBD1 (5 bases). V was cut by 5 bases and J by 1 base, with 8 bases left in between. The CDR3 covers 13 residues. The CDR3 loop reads CASSRQQNTEAFF. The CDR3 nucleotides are TGTGCCAGCAGTCGACAGCAGAACACTGAAGCTTTCTTT.

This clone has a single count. In nucleotides, the CDR3 is TGTGCCAGCAGCGTAGAGCCTAGCGGCTTCACAGATACGCAGTATTTT. Translation: CASSVEPSGFTDTQYF. This chain uses TRBV9 with TRBJ2-3, with 7 bases fitting TRBD2. V shed 0 bases and J 2 bases; nucleotides not matched to a gene: 6. The CDR3 consists of 16 residues. Germline CDR1 and CDR2: SGDLS and YYNGEE. Full variable domain (outside the CDR3, taken from reference TRBV9 and TRBJ2-3): DSGVTQTPKHLITATGQRVTLRCSPRSGDLSVYWYQQSLDQGLQFLIQYYNGEERAKGNILERFSAQQFPDLHSELNLSSLELGDSALYFCASSVEPSGFTDTQYFGPGTRLTVL.

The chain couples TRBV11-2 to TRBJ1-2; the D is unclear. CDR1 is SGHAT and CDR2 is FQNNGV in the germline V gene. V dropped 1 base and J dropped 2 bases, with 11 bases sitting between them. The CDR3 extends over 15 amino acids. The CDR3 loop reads CASSLVKQPNYGYTF. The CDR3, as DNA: TGTGCCAGCAGCTTAGTAAAACAGCCCAACTATGGCTACACCTTC.

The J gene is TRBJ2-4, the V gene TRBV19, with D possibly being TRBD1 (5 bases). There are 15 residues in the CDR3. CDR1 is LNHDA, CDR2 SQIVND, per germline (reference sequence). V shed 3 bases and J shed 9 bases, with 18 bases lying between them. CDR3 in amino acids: CASSMFGWGQIIQYF. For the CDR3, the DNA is TGTGCCAGTAGTATGTTCGGGTGGGGCCAGATCATTCAGTACTTC.

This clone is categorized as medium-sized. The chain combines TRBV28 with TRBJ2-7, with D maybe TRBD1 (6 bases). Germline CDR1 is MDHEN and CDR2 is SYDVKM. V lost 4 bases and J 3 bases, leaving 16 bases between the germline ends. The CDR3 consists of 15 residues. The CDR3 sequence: CASSWSQGQIYEQYF. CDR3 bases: TGTGCCAGCAGTTGGTCCCAAGGACAGATCTACGAGCAGTACTTC.